The clone carrying this TCR beta chain was picked up a small number of times. The CDR3 totals 15 residues. Germline V gene sequence: CDR1 SGHVS, CDR2 FQNEAQ. Trimming left V 5 bases short and J 3 bases short, with 16 bases between. Naive CD8 cells lacked CD45RO, underwent positive selection for CCR7 and left out terminally differentiated effector memory CD45RA+ cells. The method was immunoSEQ multiplex PCR; TCRdb's version includes in-frame clones alone and lacks a portion of them. The data contain hundreds of thousands of clones, 95% to 97% of them singletons. The data belong to a study of shared clonotypes between healthy human individuals.

The source is a woman in her twenties or thirties in good health. The rearrangement joins TRBV7-8 to TRBJ1-1, with no clear D. Material for sequencing was naive CD8+ T cells sorted from blood. The CDR3 reads CASSTDRATYTEAFF. CDR3 DNA sequence: TGTGCCAGCAGCACTGATCGGGCCACGTACACTGAAGCTTTCTTT.